This T cell receptor (beta chain) was retrieved from a study of blood T cell repertoires in COVID-19. About the research overall: T cells, B-cell-depleted T cells, or PBMCs provided the cDNA or gDNA that served as material.

In the source study's methods: Reference gene primers were amplified, and this amplification served to estimate nucleated cell counts. Data came from immunoSEQ multiplex PCR; TCRdb stores just in-frame clones and leaves some out. V and J calls and clone size are given by that table; D and trimming were obtained from the DNA. The sample contains about 140,000 clones, 85% of which appear only once. Germline V gene lookup returns CDR1 MNHNY and CDR2 SVGAGI (reference sequence). Trimming took off 5 bases at V and 0 bases at J, with 19 bases between the two ends. The CDR3 consists of 17 residues. Sequenced: peripheral blood. The gene calls are TRBV6-6 and TRBJ2-5; D unclear. The origin of this receptor is a man aged 50 to 59 with acute or convalescent COVID-19. The CDR3 DNA follows: TGTGCCAGCAGTCCTTACGAGGATCGCTGGTACCAAGAGACCCAGTACTTC. Encoded protein: CASSPYEDRWYQETQYF.